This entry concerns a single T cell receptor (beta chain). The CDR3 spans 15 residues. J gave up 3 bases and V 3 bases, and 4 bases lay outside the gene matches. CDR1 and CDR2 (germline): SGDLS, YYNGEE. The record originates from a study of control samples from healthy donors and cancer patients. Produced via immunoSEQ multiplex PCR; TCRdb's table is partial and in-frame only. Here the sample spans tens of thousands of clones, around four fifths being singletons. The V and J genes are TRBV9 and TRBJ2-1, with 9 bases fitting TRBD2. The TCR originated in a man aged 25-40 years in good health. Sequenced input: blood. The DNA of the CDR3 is TGTGCCAGCAGCGAAAGCGGGGGGCGCTACAATGAGCAGTTCTTC. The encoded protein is CASSESGGRYNEQFF.